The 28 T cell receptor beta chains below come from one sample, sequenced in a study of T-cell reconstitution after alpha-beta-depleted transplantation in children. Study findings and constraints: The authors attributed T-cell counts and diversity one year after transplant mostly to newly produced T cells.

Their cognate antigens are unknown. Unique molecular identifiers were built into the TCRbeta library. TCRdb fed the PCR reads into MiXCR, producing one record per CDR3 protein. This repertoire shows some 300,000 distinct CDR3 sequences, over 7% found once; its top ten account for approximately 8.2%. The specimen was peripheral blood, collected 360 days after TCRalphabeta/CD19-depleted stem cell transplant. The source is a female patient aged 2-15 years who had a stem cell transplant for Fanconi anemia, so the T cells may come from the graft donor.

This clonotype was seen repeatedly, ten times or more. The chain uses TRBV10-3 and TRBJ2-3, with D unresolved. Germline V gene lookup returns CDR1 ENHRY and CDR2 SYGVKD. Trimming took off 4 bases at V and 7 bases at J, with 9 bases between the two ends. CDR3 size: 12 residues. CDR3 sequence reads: CAISGSKNTQYF. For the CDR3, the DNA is TGTGCCATCAGTGGCTCTAAAAATACGCAGTATTTT.

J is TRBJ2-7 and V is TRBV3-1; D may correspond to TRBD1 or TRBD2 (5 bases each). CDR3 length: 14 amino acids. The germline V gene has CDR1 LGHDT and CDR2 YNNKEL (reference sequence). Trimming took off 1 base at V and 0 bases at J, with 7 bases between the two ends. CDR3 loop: CASSQAGTSYEQYF. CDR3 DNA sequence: TGTGCCAGCAGCCAAGCCGGGACCTCCTACGAGCAGTACTTC.

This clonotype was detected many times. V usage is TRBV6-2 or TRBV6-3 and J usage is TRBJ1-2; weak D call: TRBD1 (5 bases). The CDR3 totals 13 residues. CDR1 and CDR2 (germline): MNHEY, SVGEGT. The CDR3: CAAEGAENYGYTF. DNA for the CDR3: TGTGCTGCGGAAGGGGCAGAAAACTATGGCTACACCTTC.

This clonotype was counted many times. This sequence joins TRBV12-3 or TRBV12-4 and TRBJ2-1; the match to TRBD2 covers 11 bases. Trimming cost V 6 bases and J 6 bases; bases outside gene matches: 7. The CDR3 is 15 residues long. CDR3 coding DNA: TGTGCCAGCAGCCTCCTGACTAGCGGGACCAATGAGCAGTTCTTC. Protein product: CASSLLTSGTNEQFF.

The CDR3 DNA follows: TGTGCCAGCACCCACCACCTAAGAGGGGCCGGATTCTATGGCTACACCTTC. Translating it yields CASTHHLRGAGFYGYTF. The rearrangement uses TRBV6-1 and TRBJ1-2; tentative D call: TRBD1 (5 bases). This CDR3 is built from 17 residues. Germline CDR1 is MNHNS and CDR2 is SASEGT. Trimming pared 7 bases from V and 4 bases from J, leaving 25 bases between.

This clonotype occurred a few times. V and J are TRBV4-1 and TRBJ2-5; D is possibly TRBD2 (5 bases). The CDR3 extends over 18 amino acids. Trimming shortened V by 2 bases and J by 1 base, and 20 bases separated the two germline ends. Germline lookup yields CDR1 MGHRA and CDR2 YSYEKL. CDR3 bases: TGCGCCAGCAGCCAATCCCTTGGGGTAGCGAGGTTCCAAGAGACCCAGTACTTC. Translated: CASSQSLGVARFQETQYF.

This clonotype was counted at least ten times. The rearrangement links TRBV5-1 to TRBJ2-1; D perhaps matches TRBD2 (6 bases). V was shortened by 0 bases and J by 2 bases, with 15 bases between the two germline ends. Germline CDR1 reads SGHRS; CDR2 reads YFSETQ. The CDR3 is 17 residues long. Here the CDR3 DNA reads TGCGCCAGCAGCTTGGCCCGGGAGAGGGGACCCTACAATGAGCAGTTCTTC. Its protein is CASSLARERGPYNEQFF.

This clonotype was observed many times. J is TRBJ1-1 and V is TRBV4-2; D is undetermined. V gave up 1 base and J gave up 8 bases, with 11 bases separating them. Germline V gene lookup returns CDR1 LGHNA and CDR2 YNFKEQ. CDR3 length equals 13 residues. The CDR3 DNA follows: TGTGCCAGCAGCCAAGCCCCCTTTACAGAAGCTTTCTTT. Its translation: CASSQAPFTEAFF.

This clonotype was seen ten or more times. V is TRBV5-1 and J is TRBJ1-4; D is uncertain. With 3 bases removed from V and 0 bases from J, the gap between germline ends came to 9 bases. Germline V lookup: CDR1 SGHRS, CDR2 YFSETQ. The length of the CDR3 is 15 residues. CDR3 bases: TGCGCCAGCAGCTCAGACTACCCAACTAATGAAAAACTGTTTTTT. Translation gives CASSSDYPTNEKLFF.

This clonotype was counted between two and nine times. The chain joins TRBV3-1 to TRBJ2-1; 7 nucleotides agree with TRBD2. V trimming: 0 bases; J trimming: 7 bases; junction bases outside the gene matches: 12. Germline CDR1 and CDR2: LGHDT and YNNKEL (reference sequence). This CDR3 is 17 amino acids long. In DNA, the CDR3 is TGTGCCAGCAGCCAAGATACCATCTCTAGCGGCTATAATGAGCAGTTCTTC. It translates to CASSQDTISSGYNEQFF.

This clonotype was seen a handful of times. CDR3 protein: CSVGARDRGTETQYF. DNA of the CDR3: TGCAGCGTTGGGGCCCGGGACAGGGGTACGGAGACCCAGTACTTC. This sequence joins TRBV29-1 and TRBJ2-5; 10 bases match TRBD1. Germline V gene sequence: CDR1 SQVTM, CDR2 ANQGSEA. Trimming removed 4 bases from V and 5 bases from J; junction bases left unmatched: 10. The CDR3 contains 15 residues.

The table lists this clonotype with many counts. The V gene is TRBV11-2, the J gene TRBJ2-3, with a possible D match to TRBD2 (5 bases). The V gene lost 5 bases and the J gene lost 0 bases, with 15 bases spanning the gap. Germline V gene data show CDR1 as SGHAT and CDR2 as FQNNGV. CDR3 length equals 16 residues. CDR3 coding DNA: TGTGCCAGCAGCCGGTGGCGGGCAGAAAGCACAGATACGCAGTATTTT. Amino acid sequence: CASSRWRAESTDTQYF.

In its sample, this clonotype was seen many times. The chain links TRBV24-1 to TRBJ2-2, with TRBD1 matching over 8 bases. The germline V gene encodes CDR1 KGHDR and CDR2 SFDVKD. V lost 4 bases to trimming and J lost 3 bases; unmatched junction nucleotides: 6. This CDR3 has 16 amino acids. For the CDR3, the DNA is TGTGCCACCAGTGACCCGAGGACAGGGCACACCGGGGAGCTGTTTTTT. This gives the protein CATSDPRTGHTGELFF.

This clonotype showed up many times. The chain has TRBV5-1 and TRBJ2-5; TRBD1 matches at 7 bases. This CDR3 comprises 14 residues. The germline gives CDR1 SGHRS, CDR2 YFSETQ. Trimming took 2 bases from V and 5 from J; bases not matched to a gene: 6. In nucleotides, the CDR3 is TGCGCCAGCAGCTTCGGACAGGCTCGCGAGACCCAGTACTTC. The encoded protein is CASSFGQARETQYF.

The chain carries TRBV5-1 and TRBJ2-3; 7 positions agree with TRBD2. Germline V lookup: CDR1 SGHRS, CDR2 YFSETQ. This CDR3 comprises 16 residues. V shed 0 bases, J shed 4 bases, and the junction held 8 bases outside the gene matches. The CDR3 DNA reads TGCGCCAGCAGCTTGGTTGCGGGGGTCCTCGCAGATACGCAGTATTTT. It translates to CASSLVAGVLADTQYF.

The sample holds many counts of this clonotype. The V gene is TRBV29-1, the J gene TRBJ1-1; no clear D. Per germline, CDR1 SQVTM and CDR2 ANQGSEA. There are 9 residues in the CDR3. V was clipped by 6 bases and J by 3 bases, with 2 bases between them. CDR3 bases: TGCAGCGTGGACACTGAAGCTTTCTTT. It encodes CSVDTEAFF.

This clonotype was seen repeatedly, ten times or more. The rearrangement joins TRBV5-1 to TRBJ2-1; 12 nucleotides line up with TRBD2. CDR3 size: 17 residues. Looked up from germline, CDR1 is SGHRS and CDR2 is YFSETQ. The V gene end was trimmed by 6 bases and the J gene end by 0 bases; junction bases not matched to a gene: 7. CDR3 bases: TGCGCCAGCACCCTGACTAGCGGGGGATTCTCCTACAATGAGCAGTTCTTC. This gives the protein CASTLTSGGFSYNEQFF. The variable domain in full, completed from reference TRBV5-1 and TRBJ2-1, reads KAGVTQTPRYLIKTRGQQVTLSCSPISGHRSVSWYQQTPGQGLQFLFEYFSETQRNKGNFPGRFSGRQFSNSRSEMNVSTLELGDSALYLCASTLTSGGFSYNEQFFGPGTRLTVL.

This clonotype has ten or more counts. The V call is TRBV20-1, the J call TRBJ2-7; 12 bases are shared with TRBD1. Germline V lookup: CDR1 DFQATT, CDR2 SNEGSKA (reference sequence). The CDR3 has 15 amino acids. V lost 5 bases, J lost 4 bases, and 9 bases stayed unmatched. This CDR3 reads CSACVPGQGAYEQYF. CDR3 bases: TGCAGTGCTTGCGTGCCGGGACAGGGGGCATACGAGCAGTACTTC.

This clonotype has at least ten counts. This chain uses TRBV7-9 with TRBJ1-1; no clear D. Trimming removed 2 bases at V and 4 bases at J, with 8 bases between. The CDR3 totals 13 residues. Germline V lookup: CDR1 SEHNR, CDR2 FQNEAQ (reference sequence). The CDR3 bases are TGTGCCAGCAGCTTATATACCGGCACTGAAGCTTTCTTT. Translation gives CASSLYTGTEAFF.

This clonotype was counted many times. CDR3 sequence reads: CSARSRLAGGINEQFF. As DNA, the CDR3 is TGCAGTGCTAGAAGCCGACTAGCGGGAGGAATCAATGAGCAGTTCTTC. The V call is TRBV20-1, the J call TRBJ2-1; TRBD2 matches 13 bases. The CDR3 length is 16 residues. Trimming cost V 2 bases and J 6 bases; bases outside gene matches: 7. The germline V gene has CDR1 DFQATT and CDR2 SNEGSKA (reference sequence).

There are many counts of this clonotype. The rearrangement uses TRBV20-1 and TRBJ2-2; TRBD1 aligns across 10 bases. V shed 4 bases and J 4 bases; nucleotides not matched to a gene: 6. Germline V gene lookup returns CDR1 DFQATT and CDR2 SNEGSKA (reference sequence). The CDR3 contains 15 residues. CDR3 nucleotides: TGCAGTGCTACCGGGACAGGGGCATCCACCGGGGAGCTGTTTTTT. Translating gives CSATGTGASTGELFF.

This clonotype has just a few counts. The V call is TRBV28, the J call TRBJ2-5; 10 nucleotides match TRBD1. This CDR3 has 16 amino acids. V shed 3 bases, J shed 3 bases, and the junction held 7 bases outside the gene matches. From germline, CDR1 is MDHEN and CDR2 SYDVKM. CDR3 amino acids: CASSFGTGEVEETQYF. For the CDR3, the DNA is TGTGCCAGCAGTTTTGGGACAGGGGAGGTGGAAGAGACCCAGTACTTC.

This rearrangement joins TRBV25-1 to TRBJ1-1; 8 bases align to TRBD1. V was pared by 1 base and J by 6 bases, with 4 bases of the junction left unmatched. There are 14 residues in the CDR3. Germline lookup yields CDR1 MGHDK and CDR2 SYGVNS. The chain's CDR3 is CASSEWQGAAEAFF. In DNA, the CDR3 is TGTGCCAGCAGTGAATGGCAGGGGGCAGCTGAAGCTTTCTTT.

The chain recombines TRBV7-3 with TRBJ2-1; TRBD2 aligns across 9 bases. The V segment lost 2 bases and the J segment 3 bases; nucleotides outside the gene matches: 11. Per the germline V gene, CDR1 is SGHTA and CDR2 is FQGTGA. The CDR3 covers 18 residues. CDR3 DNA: TGTGCCAGCAGCTTAGAGGGGGGGGCTAGCGGGGTCTACAATGAGCAGTTCTTC. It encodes CASSLEGGASGVYNEQFF.

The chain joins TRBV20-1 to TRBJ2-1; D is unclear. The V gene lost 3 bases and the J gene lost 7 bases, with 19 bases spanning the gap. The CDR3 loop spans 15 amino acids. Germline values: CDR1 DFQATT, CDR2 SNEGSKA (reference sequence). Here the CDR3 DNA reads TGCAGTGCTAGGAAGGCCGGGTCAATAAGGAATGAGCAGTTCTTC. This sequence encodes CSARKAGSIRNEQFF.

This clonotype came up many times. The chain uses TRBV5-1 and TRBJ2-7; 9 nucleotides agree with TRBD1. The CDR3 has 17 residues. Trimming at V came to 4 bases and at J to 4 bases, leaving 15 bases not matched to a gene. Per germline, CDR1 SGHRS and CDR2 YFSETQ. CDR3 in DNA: TGCGCCAGCAGCGGAGGGACAGGGTTCATGGTCGGGTACGAGCAGTACTTC. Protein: CASSGGTGFMVGYEQYF.

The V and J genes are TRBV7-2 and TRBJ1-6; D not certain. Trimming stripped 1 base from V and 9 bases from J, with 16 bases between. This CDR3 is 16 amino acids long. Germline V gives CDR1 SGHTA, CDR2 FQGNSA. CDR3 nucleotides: TGTGCCAGCAGCTTAGATAACAGCGCTGGGAGTTCACCCCTCCACTTT. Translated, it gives CASSLDNSAGSSPLHF.

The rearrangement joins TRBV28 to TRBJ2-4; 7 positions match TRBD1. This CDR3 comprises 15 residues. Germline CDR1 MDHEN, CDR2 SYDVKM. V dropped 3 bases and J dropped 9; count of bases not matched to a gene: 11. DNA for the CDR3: TGTGCCAGCAGTTTGTGGGGGTGGGGACAGTTCATTCAGTACTTC. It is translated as CASSLWGWGQFIQYF.